A selection of T cell receptor beta chains follows, all from one sample in a study of Ad26.COV2.S vaccination and SARS-CoV-2 variants. Clones were sequenced by immunoSEQ multiplex PCR, and TCRdb holds only the in-frame ones, with some missing. The table shows roughly 350,000 clones, with around 87% occurring only once. The sample was peripheral blood, taken in a trial of Ad26.COV2.S vaccine versus placebo. The receptors shown here come from a person between 18 and 65 years old who received the Ad26.COV2.S COVID-19 vaccine or a placebo. CDR3s leave out the opening cysteine and the closing phenylalanine or tryptophan. A D gene is named only where the DNA matches it firmly.

d_gene	v_gene	j_gene	CDR3aa
TRBD1	TRBV19	TRBJ2-7	ASSPLDRGYEQY
TRBD2	TRBV7-2	TRBJ2-3	ASSFASGGGLDTQY
NA	TRBV2	TRBJ1-2	ASSEALRQRGYGYT
TRBD1	TRBV19	TRBJ2-2	ASTISDRGTVGELF
NA	TRBV5-8	TRBJ2-1	ASSPRELAIHEQF
NA	TRBV12-3/TRBV12-4	TRBJ1-2	ASRAGLRGYT
TRBD1	TRBV5-1	TRBJ2-7	ASSIGQGFEQY
NA	TRBV5-6	TRBJ2-3	ASSFGSDTQY
TRBD2	TRBV10-3	TRBJ2-7	AINSGGRNYEQY
NA	TRBV7-9	TRBJ1-2	ASSPTPEGGYT
NA	TRBV3-1/TRBV3-2	TRBJ1-5	ASSQASQPQH
TRBD1	TRBV5-6	TRBJ2-4	ASSVTGGNRNIQY
NA	TRBV27	TRBJ1-1	ASSSWAGSTEAF
NA	TRBV5-5	TRBJ1-3	ASSFDPGSGNTIY
NA	TRBV11-2	TRBJ1-5	ASSLMGQPQH